This is a list of T cell receptor beta chains from one sample in a study of cytomegalovirus exposure and HLA in healthy donors. Repertoires were generated with immunoSEQ multiplex PCR, while TCRdb's copy carries only in-frame clones and drops some. This sample has more than 90,000 clones, with approximately 86% found just once. The specimen sequenced was PBMCs. The receptors come from a man in his late teens or twenties in good health and CMV-seropositive. CDR3s include the opening cysteine and the closing phenylalanine or tryptophan. The D gene is left open where the match is weak. Rows give clone size only sometimes, using once, few, many, or a class for an expanded clone.

CDR3	DNA	V	J	size	D	length
CASRGQGLYEQYF	TGTGCCAGTAGGGGACAGGGCCTCTACGAGCAGTACTTC	TRBV19	TRBJ2-7	.	TRBD1	13
CASSLGQGYYEQYF	TGTGCCAGCAGTTTAGGACAGGGCTACTACGAGCAGTACTTC	TRBV27	TRBJ2-7	.	TRBD1	14
CASSLDRGLGDTEAFF	TGTGCCAGCAGCTTGGACAGGGGGCTCGGAGACACTGAAGCTTTCTTT	TRBV5-6	TRBJ1-1	.	TRBD1	16
CASSNTGARNTIYF	TGTGCCAGTAGTAACACAGGGGCCAGAAACACCATATATTTT	TRBV19	TRBJ1-3	.	TRBD1	14
CSINPRGLSSYNEQFF	TGCAGCATCAATCCACGGGGTTTAAGCTCCTACAATGAGCAGTTCTTC	TRBV29-1	TRBJ2-1	.	.	16
CAISEGAGYNSPLHF	TGTGCCATCAGTGAAGGGGCAGGGTACAATTCACCCCTCCACTTT	TRBV10-3	TRBJ1-6	.	.	15
CASSVPAGGRHIQYF	TGTGCCAGCAGCGTCCCTGCAGGGGGAAGGCACATTCAGTACTTC	TRBV28	TRBJ2-4	.	TRBD1	15
CASSPRGTGSYTEAFF	TGTGCCAGCAGCCCACGGGGGACAGGGAGTTACACTGAAGCTTTCTTT	TRBV9	TRBJ1-1	.	TRBD1	16
CASGRMNTEAFF	TGTGCCAGTGGGCGTATGAACACTGAAGCTTTCTTT	TRBV27	TRBJ1-1	.	.	12
CASSAGTGRNEKLFF	TGCGCCAGCAGCGCCGGGACAGGGAGGAACGAAAAACTGTTTTTT	TRBV5-1	TRBJ1-4	.	TRBD1	15
CASSPLMGPDTQYF	TGCGCCAGCAGCCCCCTGATGGGCCCAGATACGCAGTATTTT	TRBV4-3	TRBJ2-3	.	.	14
CASSHATGTGDYGYTF	TGCGCCAGCAGCCATGCAACCGGGACAGGTGACTATGGCTACACCTTC	TRBV4-1	TRBJ1-2	.	TRBD1	16
CASSLSMGGGYEQYF	TGTGCCAGCAGCTTGAGCATGGGCGGAGGATACGAGCAGTACTTC	TRBV5-5	TRBJ2-7	.	.	15
CASRTTGVGGQPQHF	TGTGCCAGCAGAACGACAGGGGTGGGGGGTCAGCCCCAGCATTTT	TRBV28	TRBJ1-5	.	TRBD1	15
CASSQDGGIGDTQYF	TGCGCCAGCAGCCAAGATGGCGGCATTGGGGATACGCAGTATTTT	TRBV4-1	TRBJ2-3	few	.	15
CASSLTAGSSYNEQFF	TGTGCCAGCAGTTTAACGGCAGGAAGCTCCTACAATGAGCAGTTCTTC	TRBV27	TRBJ2-1	.	.	16
CASSSSGQITEAFF	TGTGCCAGCAGCTCATCGGGACAGATCACTGAAGCTTTCTTT	TRBV5-5	TRBJ1-1	once	TRBD1	14
CASGLWDRGGYTF	TGTGCTAGTGGTTTGTGGGACAGGGGCGGCTACACCTTC	TRBV12-5	TRBJ1-2	.	TRBD1	13